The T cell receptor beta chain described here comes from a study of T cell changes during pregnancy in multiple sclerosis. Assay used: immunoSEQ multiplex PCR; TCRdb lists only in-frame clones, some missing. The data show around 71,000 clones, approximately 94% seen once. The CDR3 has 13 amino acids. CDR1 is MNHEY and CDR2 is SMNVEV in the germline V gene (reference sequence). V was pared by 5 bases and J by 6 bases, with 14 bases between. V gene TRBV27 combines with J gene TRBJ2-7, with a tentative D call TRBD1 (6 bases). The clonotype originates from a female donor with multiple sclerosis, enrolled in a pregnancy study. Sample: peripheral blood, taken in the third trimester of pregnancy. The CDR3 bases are TGTGCCAGCAGTCTCCGACAGGCCTTCGAGCAGTACTTC. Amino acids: CASSLRQAFEQYF.